This TCR beta chain was observed in a study of patients and donors after allogeneic stem cell transplantation. TCRdb analysed the RT-PCR reads with MiXCR anew, one entry per CDR3 protein. Of over 150,000 distinct CDR3 sequences in the sample, 25% to 35% were seen once. With 2 bases removed from V and 7 bases from J, the gap between germline ends came to 9 bases. Germline V gene lookup returns CDR1 MNHEY and CDR2 SVGAGI. This CDR3 is 13 amino acids long. This TCR derives from a human donor who was either an allogeneic HSCT recipient or a stem cell or donor lymphocyte infusion donor (not recorded which). It is not recorded whose cells these are; they may come from a transplant donor. Material: blood, either unsorted or a sorted T cell fraction (not recorded which). This chain links TRBV6-5 with TRBJ2-1; a weak D match, TRBD1 (6 bases). The DNA for the CDR3 is TGTGCCAGCAGTTACAAGGGGGATAATGAGCAGTTCTTC. It translates to CASSYKGDNEQFF.